Listed below are T cell receptor beta chains from one sample, sequenced in a study of technical replicates of blood from a few donors. The table came from immunoSEQ multiplex PCR; TCRdb's copy has only in-frame clones and leaves some out. In the table there are some 93,000 clones, 95% of which are singletons. Input material: T cells isolated from PBMCs. These receptors originate from a human donor in good health. Each CDR3 is given with its conserved first and last residue. D genes are given only for firm matches. Some rows have no size entry. The others give once, few or many, or a class for an expanded clone.

clone size: NA
D gene: NA
J gene: TRBJ1-6
V gene: TRBV7-9
CDR3 protein: CASSLSYGGHAAPLHF
CDR3 DNA: TGTGCCAGCAGCTTAAGCTATGGGGGCCACGCCGCACCCCTCCACTTT

clone size: NA
D gene: TRBD1
J gene: TRBJ2-7
V gene: TRBV6-5
CDR3 protein: CASSFGTGVEQYF
CDR3 DNA: TGTGCCAGCAGTTTTGGGACAGGGGTCGAGCAGTACTTC

clone size: NA
D gene: NA
J gene: TRBJ2-7
V gene: TRBV28
CDR3 protein: CASSPIQRNYEQYF
CDR3 DNA: TGTGCCAGCAGTCCCATCCAGCGGAACTACGAGCAGTACTTC

clone size: NA
D gene: TRBD1
J gene: TRBJ1-1
V gene: TRBV5-1
CDR3 protein: CASSYQTGREAFF
CDR3 DNA: TGCGCCAGCAGCTACCAGACAGGGAGGGAAGCTTTCTTT

clone size: NA
D gene: TRBD2
J gene: TRBJ2-3
V gene: TRBV6-5
CDR3 protein: CASSAGTSGKDTQYF
CDR3 DNA: TGTGCCAGCAGCGCCGGGACTAGCGGGAAAGATACGCAGTATTTT

clone size: NA
D gene: NA
J gene: TRBJ2-1
V gene: TRBV11-1
CDR3 protein: CASSLDTGNSYNEQFF
CDR3 DNA: TGTGCCAGCAGCTTAGATACAGGGAACTCCTACAATGAGCAGTTCTTC

clone size: NA
D gene: TRBD2
J gene: TRBJ2-5
V gene: TRBV27
CDR3 protein: CASSFIGTSGQETQYF
CDR3 DNA: TGTGCCAGCAGTTTTATCGGGACTAGCGGTCAGGAGACCCAGTACTTC

clone size: NA
D gene: NA
J gene: TRBJ2-3
V gene: TRBV7-9
CDR3 protein: CASSDDQRTATSTDTQYF
CDR3 DNA: TGTGCCAGCAGCGACGACCAGCGGACAGCAACTAGCACAGATACGCAGTATTTT

clone size: NA
D gene: TRBD1
J gene: TRBJ2-7
V gene: TRBV19
CDR3 protein: CASSIGTGVYEQYF
CDR3 DNA: TGTGCCAGTAGTATTGGGACAGGTGTCTACGAGCAGTACTTC

clone size: NA
D gene: NA
J gene: TRBJ1-1
V gene: TRBV29-1
CDR3 protein: CSVEKRLNTEAFF
CDR3 DNA: TGCAGCGTTGAAAAGCGATTGAACACTGAAGCTTTCTTT

clone size: NA
D gene: TRBD1
J gene: TRBJ1-1
V gene: TRBV2
CDR3 protein: CASSGQGNTEAFF
CDR3 DNA: TGTGCCAGCAGTGGACAGGGTAATACTGAAGCTTTCTTT

clone size: NA
D gene: NA
J gene: TRBJ2-3
V gene: TRBV7-8
CDR3 protein: CASSFSLFRDTQYF
CDR3 DNA: TGTGCCAGCAGCTTTTCCCTATTCAGGGATACGCAGTATTTT

clone size: NA
D gene: TRBD2
J gene: TRBJ2-7
V gene: TRBV7-9
CDR3 protein: CASSPGFGTSGRGEQYF
CDR3 DNA: TGTGCCAGCAGCCCCGGGTTCGGGACTAGCGGGAGGGGTGAGCAGTACTTC

clone size: NA
D gene: NA
J gene: TRBJ1-1
V gene: TRBV27
CDR3 protein: CASSLSWDTMNTEAFF
CDR3 DNA: TGTGCCAGCAGTTTATCGTGGGACACCATGAACACTGAAGCTTTCTTT

clone size: NA
D gene: TRBD1
J gene: TRBJ2-6
V gene: TRBV5-1
CDR3 protein: CASTGQAALGANVLTF
CDR3 DNA: TGCGCCAGCACGGGACAGGCCGCCCTCGGGGCCAACGTCCTGACTTTC

clone size: NA
D gene: TRBD1
J gene: TRBJ1-2
V gene: TRBV10-3
CDR3 protein: CATSPWTGNYGYTF
CDR3 DNA: TGTGCCACCTCCCCCTGGACAGGGAACTATGGCTACACCTTC

clone size: NA
D gene: TRBD1
J gene: TRBJ1-1
V gene: TRBV10-1
CDR3 protein: CASSDTGVTEAFF
CDR3 DNA: TGCGCCAGCAGCGACACAGGGGTTACTGAAGCTTTCTTT

clone size: NA
D gene: NA
J gene: TRBJ2-2
V gene: TRBV5-1
CDR3 protein: CASSLADAIRGTGELFF
CDR3 DNA: TGCGCCAGCAGCTTGGCGGACGCCATCCGAGGGACCGGGGAGCTGTTTTTT

clone size: NA
D gene: TRBD2
J gene: TRBJ2-3
V gene: TRBV7-9
CDR3 protein: CASSSRLAGDADTQYF
CDR3 DNA: TGTGCCAGCAGCTCGCGGCTAGCGGGAGACGCGGATACGCAGTATTTT

clone size: NA
D gene: TRBD2
J gene: TRBJ2-3
V gene: TRBV4-1
CDR3 protein: CASSQVAGSSTDTQYF
CDR3 DNA: TGCGCCAGCAGCCAGGTAGCGGGGTCTAGCACAGATACGCAGTATTTT

clone size: NA
D gene: TRBD2
J gene: TRBJ2-1
V gene: TRBV10-1
CDR3 protein: CASSESRGLAGYNEQFF
CDR3 DNA: TGCGCCAGCAGTGAGTCGAGGGGACTAGCGGGTTACAATGAGCAGTTCTTC

clone size: NA
D gene: TRBD2
J gene: TRBJ2-7
V gene: TRBV10-3
CDR3 protein: CAISGLAGIFNEQYF
CDR3 DNA: TGTGCCATCAGTGGACTAGCGGGAATCTTTAACGAGCAGTACTTC

clone size: NA
D gene: TRBD1
J gene: TRBJ1-5
V gene: TRBV29-1
CDR3 protein: CSVLLGGQDRGRNQPQHF
CDR3 DNA: TGCAGCGTCCTTTTGGGGGGGCAAGACAGGGGGCGGAATCAGCCCCAGCATTTT

clone size: NA
D gene: TRBD2
J gene: TRBJ2-7
V gene: TRBV6-5
CDR3 protein: CASSPIGGVSYEQYF
CDR3 DNA: TGTGCCAGCAGCCCCATCGGGGGGGTCTCCTACGAGCAGTACTTC

clone size: NA
D gene: TRBD2
J gene: TRBJ2-3
V gene: TRBV6-1
CDR3 protein: CASSEAYSGSSADTQYF
CDR3 DNA: TGTGCCAGCAGTGAAGCTTATAGCGGGAGTTCGGCAGATACGCAGTATTTT

clone size: NA
D gene: NA
J gene: TRBJ2-7
V gene: TRBV19
CDR3 protein: CASRKQGTPNYEQYF
CDR3 DNA: TGTGCCAGTAGGAAACAGGGTACCCCCAACTACGAGCAGTACTTC

clone size: NA
D gene: TRBD1
J gene: TRBJ1-5
V gene: TRBV5-1
CDR3 protein: CASSPGTGGQPFNQPQHF
CDR3 DNA: TGCGCCAGCAGCCCAGGGACAGGGGGCCAACCATTCAATCAGCCCCAGCATTTT

clone size: NA
D gene: TRBD2
J gene: TRBJ2-3
V gene: TRBV4-1
CDR3 protein: CASSQEKRGTRTDTQYF
CDR3 DNA: TGCGCCAGCAGCCAAGAAAAGCGGGGGACTCGCACAGATACGCAGTATTTT

clone size: once
D gene: NA
J gene: TRBJ2-1
V gene: TRBV7-9
CDR3 protein: CASSLVSRPYNEQFF
CDR3 DNA: TGTGCCAGCAGCTTAGTAAGCCGCCCCTACAATGAGCAGTTCTTC

clone size: NA
D gene: NA
J gene: TRBJ2-7
V gene: TRBV6-5
CDR3 protein: CASSTRTTWYEQYF
CDR3 DNA: TGTGCCAGCAGTACCCGGACTACGTGGTACGAGCAGTACTTC

clone size: NA
D gene: TRBD1
J gene: TRBJ1-1
V gene: TRBV4-1
CDR3 protein: CASSPLDRVTEAFF
CDR3 DNA: TGCGCCAGCAGCCCACTGGACAGGGTAACTGAAGCTTTCTTT

clone size: NA
D gene: TRBD1
J gene: TRBJ2-7
V gene: TRBV15
CDR3 protein: CATSPRDRGAEQYF
CDR3 DNA: TGTGCCACCAGCCCCCGGGACAGGGGAGCCGAGCAGTACTTC

clone size: NA
D gene: TRBD1
J gene: TRBJ1-4
V gene: TRBV18
CDR3 protein: CASSPRSGQGEKLFF
CDR3 DNA: TGTGCCAGCTCACCAAGGTCGGGACAGGGCGAAAAACTGTTTTTT

clone size: few
D gene: NA
J gene: TRBJ1-1
V gene: TRBV7-9
CDR3 protein: CASSFGAAEAFF
CDR3 DNA: TGTGCCAGCAGCTTTGGGGCAGCTGAAGCTTTCTTT

clone size: NA
D gene: NA
J gene: TRBJ1-1
V gene: TRBV28
CDR3 protein: CASSLHMNTEAFF
CDR3 DNA: TGTGCCAGCAGTTTGCACATGAACACTGAAGCTTTCTTT

clone size: NA
D gene: NA
J gene: TRBJ1-1
V gene: TRBV6-1
CDR3 protein: CASRMIGEGTEAFF
CDR3 DNA: TGTGCCAGCAGGATGATTGGGGAGGGCACTGAAGCTTTCTTT

clone size: NA
D gene: NA
J gene: TRBJ1-5
V gene: TRBV28
CDR3 protein: CASSPPHSNQPQHF
CDR3 DNA: TGTGCCAGCAGTCCGCCCCACTCGAATCAGCCCCAGCATTTT

clone size: NA
D gene: TRBD1
J gene: TRBJ1-2
V gene: TRBV27
CDR3 protein: CASSLSRRGAATYGHTF
CDR3 DNA: TGTGCCAGCAGTTTATCCCGCAGGGGGGCGGCTACTTATGGCCACACCTTC

clone size: NA
D gene: TRBD1
J gene: TRBJ1-2
V gene: TRBV11-2
CDR3 protein: CASSLVWDRDNYGYTF
CDR3 DNA: TGTGCCAGCAGCTTAGTATGGGACAGGGACAACTATGGCTACACCTTC

clone size: NA
D gene: NA
J gene: TRBJ1-1
V gene: TRBV6-5
CDR3 protein: CASSYFWTANEAFF
CDR3 DNA: TGTGCCAGCAGTTACTTTTGGACAGCGAACGAAGCTTTCTTT

clone size: once
D gene: TRBD2
J gene: TRBJ2-3
V gene: TRBV5-8
CDR3 protein: CASSFLAGVTDTQYF
CDR3 DNA: TGTGCCAGCAGCTTTCTAGCGGGGGTCACAGATACGCAGTATTTT

clone size: NA
D gene: NA
J gene: TRBJ1-2
V gene: TRBV10-3
CDR3 protein: CAIRVDSNYGYTF
CDR3 DNA: TGTGCCATCAGGGTGGACAGTAACTATGGCTACACCTTC

clone size: NA
D gene: TRBD1
J gene: TRBJ1-5
V gene: TRBV6-6
CDR3 protein: CASSSWDRGPNQPQHF
CDR3 DNA: TGTGCCAGCAGTTCTTGGGACAGGGGGCCCAATCAGCCCCAGCATTTT

clone size: NA
D gene: TRBD1
J gene: TRBJ2-5
V gene: TRBV27
CDR3 protein: CASSLWTGGEETQYF
CDR3 DNA: TGTGCCAGCAGTCTCTGGACAGGGGGCGAAGAGACCCAGTACTTC

clone size: NA
D gene: NA
J gene: TRBJ1-1
V gene: TRBV20-1
CDR3 protein: CSARVSTEAFF
CDR3 DNA: TGCAGTGCTAGGGTGAGCACTGAAGCTTTCTTT

clone size: NA
D gene: TRBD2
J gene: TRBJ2-1
V gene: TRBV30
CDR3 protein: CAWSVTTTSGDEQFF
CDR3 DNA: TGTGCCTGGAGTGTTACCACTACTAGCGGGGATGAGCAGTTCTTC

clone size: once
D gene: TRBD2
J gene: TRBJ2-7
V gene: TRBV18
CDR3 protein: CASSPPGLAGDGEQYF
CDR3 DNA: TGTGCCAGCTCACCACCAGGACTAGCGGGAGACGGGGAGCAGTACTTC

clone size: NA
D gene: TRBD1
J gene: TRBJ2-1
V gene: TRBV14
CDR3 protein: CASSSPGTGLHNEQFF
CDR3 DNA: TGTGCCAGCAGCAGCCCCGGGACAGGGTTACACAATGAGCAGTTCTTC